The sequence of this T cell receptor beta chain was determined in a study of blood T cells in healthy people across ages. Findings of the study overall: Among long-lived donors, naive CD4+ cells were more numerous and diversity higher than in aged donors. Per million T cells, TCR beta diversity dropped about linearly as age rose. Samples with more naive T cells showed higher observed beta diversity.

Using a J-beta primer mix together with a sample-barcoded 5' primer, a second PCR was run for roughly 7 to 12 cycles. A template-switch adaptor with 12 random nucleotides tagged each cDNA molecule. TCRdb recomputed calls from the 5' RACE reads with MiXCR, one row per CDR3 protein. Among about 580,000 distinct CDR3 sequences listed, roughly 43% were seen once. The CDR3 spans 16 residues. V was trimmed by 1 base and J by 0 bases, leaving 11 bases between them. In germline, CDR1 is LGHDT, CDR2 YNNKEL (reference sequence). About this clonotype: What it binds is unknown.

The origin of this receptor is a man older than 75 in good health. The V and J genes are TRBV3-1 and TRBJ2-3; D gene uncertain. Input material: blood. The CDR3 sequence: CASSQVDPSSTDTQYF. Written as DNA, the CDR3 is TGTGCCAGCAGCCAAGTGGATCCCTCTAGCACAGATACGCAGTATTTT.